This T cell receptor (beta chain) was captured in a study of T cell responses to AZD1222 COVID-19 vaccine. As concerns this clone: The antigen remains unidentified.

Assay used: immunoSEQ multiplex PCR; TCRdb lists only in-frame clones, some missing. The sample carries approximately 150,000 clones, 85% to 90% recorded once. Whole-study findings and limits: Regions 160-218 and 743-854 held dominance among vaccine-associated CD4 TCRs, which spanned spike. White British donors predominated, females outnumbered males, and clonal diversity was possibly underestimated. Only a handful of AZD1222 recipients were seropositive at baseline.

The sequencing used peripheral blood, collected on day 0 of AZD1222 vaccination. The source of this sequence is an adult in good health.

The CDR3 DNA follows: TGTGCCAGCAGCGTGAACAGGGGCGGGGAGCTGTTTTTT. This translates into CASSVNRGGELFF. This rearrangement joins TRBV9 to TRBJ2-2, with 7 bases that match TRBD1. The CDR3 consists of 13 residues. CDR1 and CDR2 (germline): SGDLS, YYNGEE. V shed 2 bases, J shed 7 bases, and the junction held 2 bases outside the gene matches. Full variable domain (rest looked up from reference TRBV9 and TRBJ2-2): DSGVTQTPKHLITATGQRVTLRCSPRSGDLSVYWYQQSLDQGLQFLIQYYNGEERAKGNILERFSAQQFPDLHSELNLSSLELGDSALYFCASSVNRGGELFFGEGSRLTVL.